The rows below give T cell receptor beta chains drawn from one sample of a study of blood T cell repertoires in COVID-19. Only in-frame clones appear in the TCRdb table, and some are missing; sequencing was by immunoSEQ multiplex PCR. The sample includes about 96,000 clones, 80% to 90% of them seen just once. Sequencing was done on a sample of peripheral blood. The receptor source for this set is a human donor with COVID-19, enrolled during active disease. The donor label of this sample is uncertain. CDR3s include the opening cysteine and the closing phenylalanine or tryptophan. The D gene is left open where the match is weak. Size values are once, few and many counts, or a class for expanded clones, and some rows have none.

J gene	V gene	D gene	clone size	CDR3 DNA	CDR3 protein
TRBJ1-5	TRBV27	TRBD1	-	TGTGCCAGCAGTTTGGGGACAGGGGGCTTTGGGAATCAGCCCCAGCATTTT	CASSLGTGGFGNQPQHF
TRBJ2-3	TRBV12-3/TRBV12-4	TRBD1	-	TGTGCCAGCAGTTTGGGACAGGGGGATACGCAGTATTTT	CASSLGQGDTQYF
TRBJ1-4	TRBV9	-	-	TGTGCCAGCAGCGTAGGCGGCGGAAATGAAAAACTGTTTTTT	CASSVGGGNEKLFF
TRBJ1-5	TRBV6-5	-	-	TGTGCCAGCAGTTACGCGGTCGGCAATCAGCCCCAGCATTTT	CASSYAVGNQPQHF
TRBJ2-1	TRBV11-3	TRBD2	-	TGTGCCAGCAGCTTAGAAGGGACTAGCGCTTACAATGAGCAGTTCTTC	CASSLEGTSAYNEQFF
TRBJ1-2	TRBV18	-	-	TGTGCCAGCTCACCGCCGACAGGCCGCTATGGCTACACCTTC	CASSPPTGRYGYTF
TRBJ2-1	TRBV5-4	-	once	TGTGCCAGCAGCTTGACGGAGGAGCAATTCTTC	CASSLTEEQFF
TRBJ1-2	TRBV5-1	TRBD1	-	TGCGCCAGCAGCCGAGGCGACAGGGATCGGAAAGGCTACACCTTC	CASSRGDRDRKGYTF
TRBJ1-4	TRBV3-1/TRBV3-2	TRBD1	-	TGTGCCAGCAGCCGCTCGGGGACAGATGAAAAACTGTTTTTT	CASSRSGTDEKLFF
TRBJ1-4	TRBV7-9	TRBD1	-	TGTGCCAGCAGCACCACGGGACAGGGTAGCGAAAAACTGTTTTTT	CASSTTGQGSEKLFF
TRBJ1-5	TRBV15	TRBD1	-	TGTGCCACCAGCAGAACAGGGGACAGCAATCAGCCCCAGCATTTT	CATSRTGDSNQPQHF
TRBJ1-5	TRBV6-2/TRBV6-3	TRBD1	once	TGTGCCAGCAGTTACCACAGGGGGGGGAGCAATCAGCCCCAGCATTTT	CASSYHRGGSNQPQHF
TRBJ1-1	TRBV11-2	-	-	TGTGCCAGCAGCTTCGGGGTTTCAAGGATTGTTGCCACTGAAGCTTTCTTT	CASSFGVSRIVATEAFF